This TCR beta chain was documented in a study of T cells in localized non-small cell lung cancer. V trimming: 5 bases; J trimming: 5 bases; junction bases outside the gene matches: 10. The CDR3 sequence is 16 residues long. Profiling relied on immunoSEQ multiplex PCR, and the TCRdb table lists in-frame clones only, not all of them. The sample shows around 30,000 clones, approximately 78% of them seen only once. Findings and limits, study-wide: In the blood, greater T cell density corresponded to longer overall survival.

On this clone: As yet, its antigen is unknown.

The receptor's source is a male donor aged 60 or over with stage II squamous cell lung carcinoma. The rearrangement uses TRBV23-1 and TRBJ1-5, with 9 positions matching TRBD1. TRBV23-1 carries the ORF label, with uncertain function. The source material was peripheral blood, sampled before any cancer treatment. CDR3 sequence: CASSGAGDRVYQPQHF. The CDR3 nucleotides are TGCGCCAGCAGTGGAGCGGGGGACAGGGTCTATCAGCCCCAGCATTTT.